A selection of T cell receptor beta chains follows, all from one sample in a study of blood T cell repertoires in COVID-19. Sequencing was performed with immunoSEQ multiplex PCR; in TCRdb, only in-frame clones are kept and a portion is missing. The sample carries approximately 40,000 clones, around 83% recorded once. Input material: peripheral blood. The origin of the receptors is a man over 45 in a cohort sampled during active COVID-19. Both conserved end residues are part of each CDR3. The D gene is left open where the match is weak. Clone size is stated in some rows and not others, as once, few, many or a class when expanded.

-	TRBV7-6	TRBJ1-2	-	CASSLGRAGANYGYTF	TGTGCCAGCAGCTTAGGACGGGCAGGGGCGAACTATGGCTACACCTTC
few	TRBV29-1	TRBJ1-5	TRBD1	CSARQGAGQPQHF	TGCAGCGCTCGACAGGGGGCTGGGCAGCCCCAGCATTTT
-	TRBV19	TRBJ1-3	TRBD1	CASRSTGGSGNTIYF	TGTGCCAGCCGTTCGACAGGGGGCTCTGGAAACACCATATATTTT
-	TRBV2	TRBJ2-7	TRBD2	CASSEEALSGGSYEQYF	TGTGCCAGCAGTGAAGAAGCCCTTAGCGGGGGGTCCTACGAGCAGTACTTC
-	TRBV20-1	TRBJ2-3	-	CSARGSTFEYF	TGCAGTGCTAGAGGTTCTACCTTCGAGTATTTT
-	TRBV6-1	TRBJ1-2	-	CASSEWEEDNYGYTF	TGTGCCAGCAGTGAATGGGAGGAGGATAACTATGGCTACACCTTC
-	TRBV14	TRBJ2-1	-	CASSQSPIPYNEQFF	TGTGCCAGCAGCCAAAGCCCCATTCCCTACAATGAGCAGTTCTTC
-	TRBV6-2/TRBV6-3	TRBJ2-3	-	CASSYSTRSITDTQYF	TGTGCCAGCAGTTACTCTACTAGGTCCATCACAGATACGCAGTATTTT
-	TRBV11-2	TRBJ2-3	TRBD1	CASSARVGTGVTDTQYF	TGTGCCAGCAGCGCACGGGTGGGGACAGGGGTTACAGATACGCAGTATTTT
-	TRBV10-1	TRBJ2-3	TRBD2	CASFSGKLTDTQYF	TGCGCCAGCTTCAGCGGGAAACTCACAGATACGCAGTATTTT
-	TRBV18	TRBJ1-5	-	CASSPWAQGPQHF	TGTGCCAGCTCACCCTGGGCGCAAGGGCCCCAGCATTTT
once	TRBV5-6	TRBJ1-2	TRBD1	CASSTGTGYGYTF	TGTGCCAGCAGCACAGGGACAGGCTATGGCTACACCTTC
-	TRBV30	TRBJ1-6	-	CAWKRDQGKSPLHF	TGTGCCTGGAAGAGGGACCAGGGGAAATCACCCCTCCACTTT
-	TRBV6-2/TRBV6-3	TRBJ1-5	-	CASSYEQGRNQPQHF	TGTGCCAGCAGTTACGAACAGGGACGGAATCAGCCCCAGCATTTT
-	TRBV5-1	TRBJ2-2	TRBD1	CASSWAGTGRPGELFF	TGCGCCAGCAGTTGGGCCGGGACAGGGCGACCCGGGGAGCTGTTTTTT
-	TRBV19	TRBJ1-1	TRBD1	CASLRTGGSPEAFF	TGTGCCAGTTTGAGGACAGGGGGTTCCCCTGAAGCTTTCTTT
-	TRBV7-3	TRBJ2-5	-	CASSQGHEGETQYF	TGTGCCAGCAGCCAGGGACACGAGGGGGAGACCCAGTACTTC